The present TCR beta chain was sequenced within a study of blood T cell repertoires in COVID-19. Across the whole study: Acute and convalescent COVID-19 samples came from the United States, Italy and Spain. PBMCs, B-cell-depleted T cells, or T cells provided the cDNA or gDNA that made up the material.

Original processing notes: The assay estimated nucleated cells by amplifying reference gene primers. This table comes from immunoSEQ multiplex PCR, and its TCRdb copy is limited to in-frame clones, with some not included. V and J calls and clone size are as listed in that table; D and trimming were resolved from the DNA. The table shows about 130,000 clones, with approximately 82% occurring only once. Germline loops: CDR1 SNHLY, CDR2 FYNNEI. This CDR3 is 14 amino acids long. Trimming removed 5 bases from V and 4 bases from J; junction bases left unmatched: 3. The genes are TRBV2 and TRBJ1-5; 9 bases map to TRBD1. Input material: peripheral blood. This clonotype originated in a woman aged 50 to 65 with acute or convalescent COVID-19. The CDR3 loop reads CASSLDRGNQPQHF. The CDR3 bases are TGTGCCAGCAGTTTGGACAGGGGTAATCAGCCCCAGCATTTT.